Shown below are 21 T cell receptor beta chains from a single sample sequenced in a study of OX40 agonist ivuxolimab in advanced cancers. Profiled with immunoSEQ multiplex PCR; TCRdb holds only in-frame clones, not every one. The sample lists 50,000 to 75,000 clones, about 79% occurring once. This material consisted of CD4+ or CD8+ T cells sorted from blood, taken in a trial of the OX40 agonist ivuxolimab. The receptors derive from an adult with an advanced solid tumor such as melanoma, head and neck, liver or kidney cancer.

This CDR3 reads CASSQPTSGAQETQYF. The CDR3 DNA reads TGTGCCAGCAGCCAGCCCACTAGCGGGGCCCAAGAGACCCAGTACTTC. The J gene is TRBJ2-5, the V gene TRBV5-6; 10 bases agree with TRBD2. The CDR3 sequence is 16 residues long. From germline, CDR1 is SGHDT and CDR2 YYEEEE. Trimming cost V 4 bases and J 1 base; bases outside gene matches: 7. Full variable domain (rest looked up from reference TRBV5-6 and TRBJ2-5): DAGVTQSPTHLIKTRGQQVTLRCSPKSGHDTVSWYQQALGQGPQFIFQYYEEEERQRGNFPDRFSGHQFPNYSSELNVNALLLGDSALYLCASSQPTSGAQETQYFGPGTRLLVL.

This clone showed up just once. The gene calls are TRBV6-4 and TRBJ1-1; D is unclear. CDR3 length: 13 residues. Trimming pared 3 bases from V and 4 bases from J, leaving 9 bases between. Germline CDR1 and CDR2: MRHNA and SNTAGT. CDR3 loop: CASSEPGRTEAFF. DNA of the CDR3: TGTGCCAGCAGTGAGCCCGGCCGCACTGAAGCTTTCTTT.

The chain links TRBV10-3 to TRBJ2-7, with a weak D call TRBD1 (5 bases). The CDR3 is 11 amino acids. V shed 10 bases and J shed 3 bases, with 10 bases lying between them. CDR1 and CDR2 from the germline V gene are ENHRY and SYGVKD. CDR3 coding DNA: TGTGCCAAGGACACCCGCTACGAGCAGTACTTC. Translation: CAKDTRYEQYF.

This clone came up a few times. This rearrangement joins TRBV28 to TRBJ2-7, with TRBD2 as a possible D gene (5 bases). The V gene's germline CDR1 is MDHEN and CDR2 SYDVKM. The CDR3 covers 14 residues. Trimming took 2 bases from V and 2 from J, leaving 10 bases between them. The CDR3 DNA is TGTGCCAGCAGTTTAATAACCGGGACCTACGAGCAGTACTTC. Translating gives CASSLITGTYEQYF.

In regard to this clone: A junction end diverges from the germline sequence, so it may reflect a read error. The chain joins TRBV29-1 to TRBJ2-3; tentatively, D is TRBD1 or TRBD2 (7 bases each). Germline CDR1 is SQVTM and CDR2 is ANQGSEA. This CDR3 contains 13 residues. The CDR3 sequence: CSVAIGGTDAQYF. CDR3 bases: TGCAGCGTTGCAATCGGGGGGACAGATGCGCAGTATTTT.

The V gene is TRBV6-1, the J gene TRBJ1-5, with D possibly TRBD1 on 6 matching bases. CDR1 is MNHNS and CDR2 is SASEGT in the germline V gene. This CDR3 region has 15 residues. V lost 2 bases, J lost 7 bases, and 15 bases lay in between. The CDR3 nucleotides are TGTGCCAGCAGTGAAAGGGGGGGCGCAGGGCAGCCCCAGCATTTT. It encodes CASSERGGAGQPQHF.

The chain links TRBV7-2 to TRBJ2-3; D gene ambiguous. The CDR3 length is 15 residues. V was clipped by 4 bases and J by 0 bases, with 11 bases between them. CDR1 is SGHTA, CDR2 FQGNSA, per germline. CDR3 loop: CASSSPSASTDTQYF. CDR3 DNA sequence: TGTGCCAGCAGCTCCCCCTCAGCTAGCACAGATACGCAGTATTTT.

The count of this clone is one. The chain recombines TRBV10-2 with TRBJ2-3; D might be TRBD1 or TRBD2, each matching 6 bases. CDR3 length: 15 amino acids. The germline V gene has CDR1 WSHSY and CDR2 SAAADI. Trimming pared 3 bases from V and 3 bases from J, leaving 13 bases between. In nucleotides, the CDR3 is TGCGCCAGCAGTGATGCCGGGGGCCTTACAGATACGCAGTATTTT. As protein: CASSDAGGLTDTQYF.

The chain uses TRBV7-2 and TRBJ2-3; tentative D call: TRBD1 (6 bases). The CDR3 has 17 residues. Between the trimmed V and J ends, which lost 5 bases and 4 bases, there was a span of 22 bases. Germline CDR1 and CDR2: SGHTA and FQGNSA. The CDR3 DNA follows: TGTGCCAGCAGCCCTCTTGGGGCAGGGGAAGTCGCAGATACGCAGTATTTT. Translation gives CASSPLGAGEVADTQYF.

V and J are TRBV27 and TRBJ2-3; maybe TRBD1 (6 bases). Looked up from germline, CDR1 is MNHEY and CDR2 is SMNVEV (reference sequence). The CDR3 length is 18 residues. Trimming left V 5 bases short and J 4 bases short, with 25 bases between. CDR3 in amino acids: CASSRTGYQSLYADTQYF. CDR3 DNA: TGTGCCAGCAGTCGTACAGGGTATCAGTCGCTGTACGCAGATACGCAGTATTTT.

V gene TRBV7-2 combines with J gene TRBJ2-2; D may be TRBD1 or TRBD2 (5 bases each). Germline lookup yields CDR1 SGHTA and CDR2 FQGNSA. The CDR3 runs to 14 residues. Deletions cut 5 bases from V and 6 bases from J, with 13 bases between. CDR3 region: CASSLPGGAGELFF. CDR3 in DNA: TGTGCCAGCAGCCTGCCTGGGGGAGCCGGGGAGCTGTTTTTT.

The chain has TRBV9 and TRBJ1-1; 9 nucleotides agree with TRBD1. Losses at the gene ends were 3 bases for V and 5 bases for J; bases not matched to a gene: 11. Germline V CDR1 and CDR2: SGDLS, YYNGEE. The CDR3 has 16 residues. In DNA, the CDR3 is TGTGCCAGCAGCGCCCACAGGGGGCTGAGGGCGACTGAAGCTTTCTTT. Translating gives CASSAHRGLRATEAFF.

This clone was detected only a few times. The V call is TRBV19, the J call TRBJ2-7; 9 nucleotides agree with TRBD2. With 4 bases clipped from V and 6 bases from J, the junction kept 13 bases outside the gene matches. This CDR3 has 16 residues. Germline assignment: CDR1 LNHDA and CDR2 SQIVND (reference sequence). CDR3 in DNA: TGTGCCAGTAGTAGATCCCCTTTAGCGGGAGTTTCCGAGCAGTACTTC. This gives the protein CASSRSPLAGVSEQYF.

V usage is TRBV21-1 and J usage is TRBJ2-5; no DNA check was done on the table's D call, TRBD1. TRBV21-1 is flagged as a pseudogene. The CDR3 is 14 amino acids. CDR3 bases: TGTGCCAGCAGCAAAGGACAGAACCAAGAGACCCAGTACTTC. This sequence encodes CASSKGQNQETQYF.

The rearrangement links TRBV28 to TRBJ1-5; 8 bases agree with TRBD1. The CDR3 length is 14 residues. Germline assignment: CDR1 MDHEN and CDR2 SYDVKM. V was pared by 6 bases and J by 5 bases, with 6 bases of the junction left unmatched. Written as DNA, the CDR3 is TGTGCCAGCAGCCTCGGACAGGGAGATCAGCCCCAGCATTTT. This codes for CASSLGQGDQPQHF.

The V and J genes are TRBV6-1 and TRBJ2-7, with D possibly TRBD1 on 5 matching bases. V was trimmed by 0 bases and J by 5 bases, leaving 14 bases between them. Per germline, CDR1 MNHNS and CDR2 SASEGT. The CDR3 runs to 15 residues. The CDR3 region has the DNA TGTGCCAGCAGTGAAGCGGCGCAGGGATGGAACGAGCAGTACTTC. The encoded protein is CASSEAAQGWNEQYF.

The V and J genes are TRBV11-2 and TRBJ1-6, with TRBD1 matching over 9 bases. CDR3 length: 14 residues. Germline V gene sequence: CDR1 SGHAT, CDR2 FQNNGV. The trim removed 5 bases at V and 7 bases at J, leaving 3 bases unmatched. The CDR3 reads CASSPGTGNSPLHF. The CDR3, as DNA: TGTGCCAGCAGCCCCGGGACAGGGAATTCACCCCTCCACTTT.

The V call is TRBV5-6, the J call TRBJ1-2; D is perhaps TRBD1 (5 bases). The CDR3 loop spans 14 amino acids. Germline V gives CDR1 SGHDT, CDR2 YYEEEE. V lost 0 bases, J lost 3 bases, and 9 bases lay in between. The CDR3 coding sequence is TGTGCCAGCAGCTTGGGCGGGGGATACTATGGCTACACCTTC. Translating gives CASSLGGGYYGYTF.

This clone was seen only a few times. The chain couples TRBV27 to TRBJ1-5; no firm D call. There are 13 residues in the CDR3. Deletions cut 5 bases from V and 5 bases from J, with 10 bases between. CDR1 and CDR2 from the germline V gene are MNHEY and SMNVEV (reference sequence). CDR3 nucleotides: TGTGCCAGCAGTCGAAGTTGGGATCAGCCCCAGCATTTT. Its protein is CASSRSWDQPQHF.

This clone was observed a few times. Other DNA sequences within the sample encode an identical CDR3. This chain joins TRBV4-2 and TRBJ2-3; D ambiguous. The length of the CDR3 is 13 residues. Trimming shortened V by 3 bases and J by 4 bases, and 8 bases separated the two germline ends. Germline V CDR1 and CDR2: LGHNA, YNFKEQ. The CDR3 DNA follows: TGTGCCAGCAGCCAGAATCGTCCAGATACGCAGTATTTT. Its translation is CASSQNRPDTQYF.

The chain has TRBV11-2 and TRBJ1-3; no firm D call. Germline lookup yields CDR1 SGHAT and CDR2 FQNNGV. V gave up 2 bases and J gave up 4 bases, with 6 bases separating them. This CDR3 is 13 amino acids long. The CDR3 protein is CASSLPTGNTIYF. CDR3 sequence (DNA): TGTGCCAGCAGCTTACCTACGGGAAACACCATATATTTT.